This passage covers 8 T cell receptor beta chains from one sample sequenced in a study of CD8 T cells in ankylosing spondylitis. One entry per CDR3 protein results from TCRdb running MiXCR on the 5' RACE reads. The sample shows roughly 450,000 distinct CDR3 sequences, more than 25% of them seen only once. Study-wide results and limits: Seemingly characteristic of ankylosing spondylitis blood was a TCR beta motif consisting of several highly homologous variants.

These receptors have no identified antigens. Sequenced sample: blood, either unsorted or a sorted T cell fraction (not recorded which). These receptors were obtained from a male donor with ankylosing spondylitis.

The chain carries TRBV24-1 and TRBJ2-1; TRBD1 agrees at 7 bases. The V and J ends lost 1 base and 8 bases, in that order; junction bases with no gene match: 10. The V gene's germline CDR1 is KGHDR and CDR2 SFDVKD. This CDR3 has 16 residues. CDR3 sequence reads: CATSDFPATGQDEQFF. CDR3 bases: TGTGCCACCAGTGATTTCCCCGCGACAGGGCAAGATGAGCAGTTCTTC.

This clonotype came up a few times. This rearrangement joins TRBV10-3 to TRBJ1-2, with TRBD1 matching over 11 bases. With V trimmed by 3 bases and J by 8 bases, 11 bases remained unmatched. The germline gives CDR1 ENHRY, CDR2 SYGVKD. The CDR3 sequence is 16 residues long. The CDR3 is CAISDLDRTGGFGYTF. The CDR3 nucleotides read TGTGCCATCAGTGATCTCGATCGGACAGGGGGCTTCGGCTACACCTTC.

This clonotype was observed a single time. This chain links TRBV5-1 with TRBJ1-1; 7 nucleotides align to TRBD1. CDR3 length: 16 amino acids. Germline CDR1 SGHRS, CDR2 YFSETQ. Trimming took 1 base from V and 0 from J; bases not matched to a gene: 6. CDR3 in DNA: TGCGCCAGCAGCTTGTATCCGGGACAGATGAACACTGAAGCTTTCTTT. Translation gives CASSLYPGQMNTEAFF.

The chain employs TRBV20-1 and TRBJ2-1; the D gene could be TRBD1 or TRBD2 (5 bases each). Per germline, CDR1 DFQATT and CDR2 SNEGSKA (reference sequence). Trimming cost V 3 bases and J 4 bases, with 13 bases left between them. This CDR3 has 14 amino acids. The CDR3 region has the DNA TGCAGTGCTAGGGGACCGAACATGTACAATGAGCAGTTCTTC. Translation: CSARGPNMYNEQFF.

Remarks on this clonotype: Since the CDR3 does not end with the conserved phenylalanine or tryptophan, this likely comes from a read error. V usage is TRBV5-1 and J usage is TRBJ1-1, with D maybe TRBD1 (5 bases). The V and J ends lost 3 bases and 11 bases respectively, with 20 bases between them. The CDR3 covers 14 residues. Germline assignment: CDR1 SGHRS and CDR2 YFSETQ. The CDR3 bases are TGCGCCAGCAGCTCCACGACGACAGTGGGTATTGCTTTCCTT. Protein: CASSSTTTVGIAFL.

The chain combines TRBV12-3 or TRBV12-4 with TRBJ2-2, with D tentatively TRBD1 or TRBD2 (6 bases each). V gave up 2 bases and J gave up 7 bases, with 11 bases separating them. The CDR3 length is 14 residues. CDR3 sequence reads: CASSLWGAGGELFF. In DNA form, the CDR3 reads TGTGCCAGCAGTTTATGGGGGGCTGGCGGGGAGCTGTTTTTT.

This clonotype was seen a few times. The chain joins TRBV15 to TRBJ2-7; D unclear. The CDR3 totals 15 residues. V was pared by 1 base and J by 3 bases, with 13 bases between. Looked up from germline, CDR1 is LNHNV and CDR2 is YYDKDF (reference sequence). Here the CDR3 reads CATSRGQDGNYEQYF. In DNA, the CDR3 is TGTGCCACCAGCAGAGGTCAGGACGGAAACTACGAGCAGTACTTC.

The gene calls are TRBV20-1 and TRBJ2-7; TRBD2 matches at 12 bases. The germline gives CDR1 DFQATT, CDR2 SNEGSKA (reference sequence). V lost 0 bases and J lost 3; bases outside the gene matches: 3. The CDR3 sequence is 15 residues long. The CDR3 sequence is CSARDGTSGYYEQYV. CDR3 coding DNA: TGCAGTGCTAGAGACGGGACTAGCGGGTACTACGAGCAGTACGTC.